These T cell receptor beta chains were read from a single sample in a study of blood T cell repertoires in COVID-19. Some clones are missing from TCRdb's copy, which holds only in-frame ones; the method was immunoSEQ multiplex PCR. The table has roughly 100,000 clones, approximately 90% seen once. The source material was peripheral blood. Receptor source: a man aged 45-65 years with acute or convalescent COVID-19. CDR3s leave out the opening cysteine and the closing phenylalanine or tryptophan. D genes are given only for firm matches.

>-|TRBV29-1|TRBJ1-1
SVPGNTEAF
>-|TRBV7-9|TRBJ1-1
ASSLTGVNTEAF
>-|TRBV18|TRBJ2-7
ASSPPSRDEQY
>TRBD2|TRBV7-8|TRBJ2-5
ASSLTSGRAGETQY
>-|TRBV4-1|TRBJ2-6
ASSPLRFMVGANVLT
>-|TRBV18|TRBJ2-3
ASSPEVSGTDTQY
>-|TRBV7-9|TRBJ1-1
ASSFYTGRPEAF
>-|TRBV18|TRBJ2-2
ASSPRTGDTGELF
>-|TRBV19|TRBJ1-1
ASSKPDRPNTEAF
>TRBD1|TRBV7-2|TRBJ1-5
ASSLRGGYQPQH
>TRBD2|TRBV30|TRBJ2-5
AWSSGRASETQY
>TRBD2|TRBV9|TRBJ2-7
ASSVSGVSSYEQY
>TRBD2|TRBV30|TRBJ2-7
AWSVSLAASYEQY
>TRBD1|TRBV7-9|TRBJ1-3
ASSPRGQFSFSGNTIY
>-|TRBV24-1|TRBJ2-5
ATSDPGTPSAQY
>TRBD2|TRBV5-1|TRBJ2-3
ASRGRGNTDTQY
>-|TRBV11-2|TRBJ2-3
ASSEDRSLTDTQY
>TRBD1|TRBV6-5|TRBJ2-2
ASSRGQTVTGELF
>TRBD2|TRBV5-4|TRBJ2-5
ASSQGTSGTKETQY
>TRBD2|TRBV7-9|TRBJ2-5
ASSWTTSGSVETQY
>-|TRBV4-3|TRBJ1-2
ASSQDAGLRFGYT
>TRBD2|TRBV7-2|TRBJ2-3
ASSHGAGVLGTDTQY
>-|TRBV7-6|TRBJ2-7
ASSLAGAGPNTYEQY
>TRBD1|TRBV7-2|TRBJ1-1
ASSTSRDSLNTEAF
>TRBD2|TRBV2|TRBJ2-5
ASRPRTSGSETQY
>TRBD1|TRBV6-5|TRBJ1-1
ASSLPGGTEAF
>-|TRBV24-1|TRBJ1-5
ATRPGHNQPQH
>-|TRBV27|TRBJ2-1
ASSLRLAPPNEQF
>-|TRBV25-1|TRBJ2-7
ASSGIRGGSAYEQY
>-|TRBV6-5|TRBJ2-1
ASSYSEQSYNEQF
>TRBD1|TRBV7-9|TRBJ1-2
ASSLPSTGVYGYT
>TRBD1|TRBV4-1|TRBJ2-4
ASSQDLGGRGQAKNIQY
>-|TRBV5-1|TRBJ2-1
ASSLVGREYDEQF
>TRBD2|TRBV11-2|TRBJ2-1
ASSVRGLAANEQF
>-|TRBV29-1|TRBJ2-3
SVRSTDTQY
>TRBD2|TRBV7-2|TRBJ2-7
ASSLGLAEGYEQY
>-|TRBV20-1|TRBJ2-5
SASTGETQY
>TRBD2|TRBV5-1|TRBJ2-1
ASSTSTSGRADEQF
>TRBD1|TRBV12-3/TRBV12-4|TRBJ1-6
ASSTRQGTPLH
>TRBD2|TRBV11-2|TRBJ2-5
ASSYWTSGLRGAETQY
>TRBD2|TRBV25-1|TRBJ2-1
ASKVGTSGRDEQF
>-|TRBV7-9|TRBJ1-1
ASSLAGALNTEAF
>TRBD1|TRBV11-2|TRBJ1-1
ASSPGQGDLNTEAF
>TRBD1|TRBV9|TRBJ1-3
ASSGRGQAGNTIY
>TRBD2|TRBV7-2|TRBJ2-3
ASSLLAGGVTDTQY
>-|TRBV5-4|TRBJ2-7
ASSFHGGYEQY
>-|TRBV6-2/TRBV6-3|TRBJ2-2
ASSYTHGGELF
>-|TRBV2|TRBJ1-2
ASSEERFSYGYT
>-|TRBV18|TRBJ2-3
ASSKTGSPPPTDTQY
>TRBD1|TRBV6-5|TRBJ1-2
ASRRTGGGYGYT
>TRBD2|TRBV9|TRBJ2-1
ASSVPTSGPLNEQF
>-|TRBV11-2|TRBJ2-7
ASSSDAGPPYEQY
>TRBD1|TRBV14|TRBJ2-7
ASRRGQAGEQY
>-|TRBV29-1|TRBJ2-7
SDLGSCTGYEQY